This TCR beta chain was observed in a study of response to subunit inactivated influenza vaccine. Points on this clonotype: Its target is not known.

Via MiXCR, TCRdb re-called the RT-PCR reads, giving one row per CDR3 protein. The top ten hold around 2.8% of the sample, which has about 540,000 distinct CDR3 sequences, 20% to 25% seen once. CDR3 length: 17 amino acids. CDR1 is DFQATT and CDR2 is SNEGSKA in the germline V gene (reference sequence). J gave up 4 bases and V 5 bases, and 17 bases lay outside the gene matches. Overall study results and limits: Each seasonal influenza vaccination, the authors suggested, recruits few new T cells.

These data are also associated with another study on T cells expressing NK-cell markers. From that report: The TCR beta cDNA came from 5'RACE template switching with UMIs. One of eight sequenced donors was HCMV-seronegative; the other seven were seropositive. In about six donors, dominant CD3+CD56+NKG2C+ clones formed roughly 1.0-7.5% of CD8+ cells.

The V call is TRBV20-1, the J call TRBJ2-5; 9 nucleotides agree with TRBD2. This receptor was obtained from a man in his fifties or sixties who received an inactivated influenza vaccine. The sample consisted of CD4+ T cells sorted from PBMCs, taken 11 to 12 days after vaccination. CDR3 loop: CSAYVPAGGPSGETQYF. CDR3 in DNA: TGCAGTGCTTACGTCCCAGCGGGAGGTCCGAGCGGAGAGACCCAGTACTTC.